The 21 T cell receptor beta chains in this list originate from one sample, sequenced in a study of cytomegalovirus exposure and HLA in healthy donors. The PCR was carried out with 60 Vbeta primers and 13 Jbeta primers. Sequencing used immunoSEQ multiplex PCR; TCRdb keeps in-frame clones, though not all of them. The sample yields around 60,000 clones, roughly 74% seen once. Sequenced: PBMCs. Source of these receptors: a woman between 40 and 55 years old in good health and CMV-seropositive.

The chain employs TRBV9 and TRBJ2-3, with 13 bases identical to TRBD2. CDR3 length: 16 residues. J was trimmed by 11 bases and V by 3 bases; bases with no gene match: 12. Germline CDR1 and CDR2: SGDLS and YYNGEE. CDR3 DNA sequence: TGTGCCAGCAGCGCAGGGACTAGCGGGATCCATCAGGGGCAGTATTTT. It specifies CASSAGTSGIHQGQYF.

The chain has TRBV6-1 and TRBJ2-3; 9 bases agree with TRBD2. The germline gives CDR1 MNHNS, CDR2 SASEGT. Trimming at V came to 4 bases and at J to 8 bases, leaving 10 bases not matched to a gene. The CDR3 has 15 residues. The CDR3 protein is CASSVLAGESGTQYF. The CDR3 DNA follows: TGTGCCAGCAGTGTATTAGCGGGGGAAAGTGGTACGCAGTATTTT.

CDR3 residues: CASSLTPGNEQYF. In nucleotides, the CDR3 is TGTGCCAGCAGCTTAACGCCAGGGAATGAGCAGTACTTC. The chain links TRBV7-3 to TRBJ2-7; TRBD1 might be the D (5 bases). V was trimmed by 0 bases and J by 7 bases, leaving 10 bases between them. The CDR3 runs 13 residues. Germline V lookup: CDR1 SGHTA, CDR2 FQGTGA. Together with reference TRBV7-3 and TRBJ2-7, the CDR3 gives the full variable domain: GAGVSQTPSNKVTEKGKYVELRCDPISGHTALYWYRQSLGQGPEFLIYFQGTGAADDSGLPNDRFFAVRPEGSVSTLKIQRTERGDSAVYLCASSLTPGNEQYFGPGTRLTVT.

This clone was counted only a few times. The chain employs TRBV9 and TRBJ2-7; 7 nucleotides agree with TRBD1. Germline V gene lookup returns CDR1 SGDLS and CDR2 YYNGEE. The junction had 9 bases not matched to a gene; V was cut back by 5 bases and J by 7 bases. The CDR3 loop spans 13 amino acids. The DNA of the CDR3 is TGTGCCAGCAGAGGTGAACAGGGGCTAGAGCAGTACTTC. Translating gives CASRGEQGLEQYF.

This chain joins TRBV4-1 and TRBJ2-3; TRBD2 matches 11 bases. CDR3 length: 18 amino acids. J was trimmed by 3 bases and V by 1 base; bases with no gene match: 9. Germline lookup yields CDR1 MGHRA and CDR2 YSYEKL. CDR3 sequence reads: CASSQVTSGGVGTDTQYF. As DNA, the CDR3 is TGCGCCAGCAGCCAAGTTACTAGCGGGGGTGTGGGGACAGATACGCAGTATTTT.

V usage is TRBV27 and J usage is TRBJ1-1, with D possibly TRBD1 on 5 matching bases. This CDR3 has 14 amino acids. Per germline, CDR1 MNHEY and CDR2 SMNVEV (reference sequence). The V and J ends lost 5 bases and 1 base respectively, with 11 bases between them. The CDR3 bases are TGTGCCAGCAGTCGCCCAGGGTGGAACACTGAAGCTTTCTTT. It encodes CASSRPGWNTEAFF.

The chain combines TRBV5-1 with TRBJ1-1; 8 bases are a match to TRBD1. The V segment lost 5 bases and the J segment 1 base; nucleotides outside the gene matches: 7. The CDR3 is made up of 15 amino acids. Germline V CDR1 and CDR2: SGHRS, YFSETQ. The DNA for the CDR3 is TGCGCCAGCAGTCCCGGGACAGGTTCGAACACTGAAGCTTTCTTT. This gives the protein CASSPGTGSNTEAFF.

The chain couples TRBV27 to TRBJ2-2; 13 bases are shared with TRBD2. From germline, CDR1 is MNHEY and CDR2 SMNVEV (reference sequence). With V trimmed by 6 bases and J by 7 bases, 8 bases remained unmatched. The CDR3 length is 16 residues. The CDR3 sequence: CASSRTSGGPGGELFF. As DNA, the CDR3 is TGTGCCAGCAGCCGGACTAGCGGGGGCCCGGGCGGGGAGCTGTTTTTT.

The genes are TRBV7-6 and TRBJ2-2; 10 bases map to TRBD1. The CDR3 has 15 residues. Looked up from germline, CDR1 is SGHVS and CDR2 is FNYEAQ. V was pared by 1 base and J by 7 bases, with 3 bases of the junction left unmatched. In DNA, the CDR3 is TGTGCCAGCAGCTTAGAGGGGACAGGGGTCGGGGAGCTGTTTTTT. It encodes CASSLEGTGVGELFF.

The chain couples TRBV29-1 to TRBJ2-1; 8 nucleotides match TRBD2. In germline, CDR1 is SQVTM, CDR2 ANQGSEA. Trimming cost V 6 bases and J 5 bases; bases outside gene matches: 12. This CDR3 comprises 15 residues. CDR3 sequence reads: CSVQATAGGNNEQFF. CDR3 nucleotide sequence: TGCAGCGTCCAAGCTACGGCGGGGGGTAACAATGAGCAGTTCTTC.

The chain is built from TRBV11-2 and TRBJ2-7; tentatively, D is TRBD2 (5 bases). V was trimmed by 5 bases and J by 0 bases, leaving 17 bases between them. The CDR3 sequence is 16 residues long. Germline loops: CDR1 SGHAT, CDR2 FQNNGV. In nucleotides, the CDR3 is TGTGCCAGCAGCCCTCGAGGGAGAACGAACTCCTACGAGCAGTACTTC. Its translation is CASSPRGRTNSYEQYF.

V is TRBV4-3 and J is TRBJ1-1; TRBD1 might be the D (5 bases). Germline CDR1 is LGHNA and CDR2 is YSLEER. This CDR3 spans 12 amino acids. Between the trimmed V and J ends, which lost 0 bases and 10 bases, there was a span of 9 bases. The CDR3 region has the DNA TGCGCCAGCAGCCAAGAAGGGGTCAGAGCTTTCTTT. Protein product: CASSQEGVRAFF.

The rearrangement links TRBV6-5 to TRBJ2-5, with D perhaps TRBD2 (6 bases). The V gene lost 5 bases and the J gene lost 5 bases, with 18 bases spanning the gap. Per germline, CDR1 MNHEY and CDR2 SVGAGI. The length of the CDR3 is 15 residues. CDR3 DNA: TGTGCCAGCAGTCCAACCGGGACTTTGGCGGAGACCCAGTACTTC. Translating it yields CASSPTGTLAETQYF.

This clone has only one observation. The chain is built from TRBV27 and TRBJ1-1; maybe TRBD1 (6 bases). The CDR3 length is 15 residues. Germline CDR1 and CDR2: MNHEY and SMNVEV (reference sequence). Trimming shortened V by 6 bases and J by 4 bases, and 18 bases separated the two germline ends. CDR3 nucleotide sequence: TGTGCCAGCAGCCTGGTTCTAGGGGGGGGCACTGAAGCTTTCTTT. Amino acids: CASSLVLGGGTEAFF.

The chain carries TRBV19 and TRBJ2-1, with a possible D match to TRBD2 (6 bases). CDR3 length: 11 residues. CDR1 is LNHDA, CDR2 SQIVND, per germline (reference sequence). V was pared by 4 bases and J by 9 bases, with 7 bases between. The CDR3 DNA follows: TGTGCCAGTAGTAGGGGGGTTGAGCAGTTCTTC. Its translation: CASSRGVEQFF.

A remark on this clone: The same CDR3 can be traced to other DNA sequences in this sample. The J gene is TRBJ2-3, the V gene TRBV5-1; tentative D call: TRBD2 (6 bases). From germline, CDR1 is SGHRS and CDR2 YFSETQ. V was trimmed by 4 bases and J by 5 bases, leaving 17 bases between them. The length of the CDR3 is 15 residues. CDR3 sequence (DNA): TGCGCCAGCAGCCTGCGGGGAACCCCCGGAGATACGCAGTATTTT. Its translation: CASSLRGTPGDTQYF.

As DNA, the CDR3 is TGTGCCAGCAACCCAGCGGGGGGCTCCTACGAGCAGTACTTC. Amino acids: CASNPAGGSYEQYF. J is TRBJ2-7 and V is TRBV6-5; TRBD2 matches at 9 bases. CDR3 length: 14 residues. Trimming cost V 7 bases and J 0 bases; bases outside gene matches: 4. Germline assignment: CDR1 MNHEY and CDR2 SVGAGI.

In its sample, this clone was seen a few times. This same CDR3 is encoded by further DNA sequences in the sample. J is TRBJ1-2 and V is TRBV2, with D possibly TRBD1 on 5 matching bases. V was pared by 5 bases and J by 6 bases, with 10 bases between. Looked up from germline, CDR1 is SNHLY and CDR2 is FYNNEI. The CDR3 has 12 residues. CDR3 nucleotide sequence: TGTGCCAGCAGTCTTCAGGGCAATGGCTACACCTTC. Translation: CASSLQGNGYTF.

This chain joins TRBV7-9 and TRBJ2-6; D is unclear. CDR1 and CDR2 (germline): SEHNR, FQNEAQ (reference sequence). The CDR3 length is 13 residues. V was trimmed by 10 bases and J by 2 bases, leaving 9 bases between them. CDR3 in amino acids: CATVMAGANVLTF. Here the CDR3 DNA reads TGTGCCACGGTGATGGCTGGGGCCAACGTCCTGACTTTC.

The DNA of the CDR3 is TGTGCCAGCAGTCCTCCAGGTCAGAAGGTCAATGAGCAGTTCTTC. Its protein is CASSPPGQKVNEQFF. The V call is TRBV6-6, the J call TRBJ2-1; D remains ambiguous. Trimming removed 5 bases at V and 6 bases at J, with 17 bases between. Germline CDR1 is MNHNY and CDR2 is SVGAGI (reference sequence). The CDR3 spans 15 residues.

The CDR3 region is CAWSTPLPRGHEQYF. CDR3 DNA sequence: TGTGCCTGGAGTACGCCCCTCCCTCGAGGCCACGAGCAGTACTTC. The chain recombines TRBV30 with TRBJ2-7; D is undetermined. CDR1 is GTSNPN, CDR2 SVGIG, per germline (reference sequence). The CDR3 sequence is 15 residues long. V dropped 2 bases and J dropped 5 bases, with 19 bases sitting between them.